The source of this TCR beta chain is a study of shared clonotypes between healthy human individuals. From germline, CDR1 is SQVTM and CDR2 ANQGSEA. The V gene lost 7 bases and the J gene lost 7 bases, with 13 bases spanning the gap. The CDR3 contains 11 residues. Within Nashville, Tennessee resided all donors, each a Caucasian adult. Generated by immunoSEQ multiplex PCR, the TCRdb table keeps only in-frame clones and is missing some. Among 2 million to 2.5 million clones listed, almost 96% were seen once. The rearrangement links TRBV29-1 to TRBJ1-1, with D perhaps matching TRBD1 (5 bases). The source of this sequence is a man younger than 35 in good health. The sequenced sample was naive CD4+ T cells sorted from blood. Subset meaning: CD45RA+ positively selected. CDR3 sequence (DNA): TGCAGCGGCCGTGCGGGACTTGAAGCTTTCTTT. Its protein product is CSGRAGLEAFF.